This entry lists 24 T cell receptor beta chains sequenced from one sample in a study of post-analysis software for immune sequencing data. Study results and limitations: There were roughly five TRBV segments more frequent in patients than controls, and TRBV5-6, TRBV5-1 and TRBV20-1 were among them.

Their cognate antigens are unknown. Carried by the TCR beta cDNA libraries were unique molecular identifiers. TCRdb fed the PCR reads into MiXCR, producing one record per CDR3 protein. Among approximately 630,000 distinct CDR3 sequences, approximately 59% were seen once, and the ten largest hold approximately 10%. Sequenced input: blood. The receptors come from a girl between 2 and 10 years old with multiple sclerosis.

This clonotype was observed a handful of times. The chain combines TRBV4-1 with TRBJ2-3; 7 bases are shared with TRBD1. Germline V gene lookup returns CDR1 MGHRA and CDR2 YSYEKL. The CDR3 covers 15 residues. J lost 6 bases, V lost 2 bases, and 8 bases had no gene match. CDR3 in DNA: TGCGCCAGCAGCCAACCCAGACAGGGTCGGGATACGCAGTATTTT. Protein product: CASSQPRQGRDTQYF.

V gene TRBV7-9 combines with J gene TRBJ2-1; 7 bases match TRBD1. This CDR3 region has 15 residues. In germline, CDR1 is SEHNR, CDR2 FQNEAQ (reference sequence). Germline trimming cut 4 bases from V and 10 bases from J; bases unmatched to any gene: 13. The CDR3 region has the DNA TGTGCCAGCAGCTCATCAACAGGGGCAAGGGGAGAGCAGTTCTTC. Residues: CASSSSTGARGEQFF.

V usage is TRBV20-1 and J usage is TRBJ2-3; TRBD2 matches at 8 bases. The CDR3 has 14 residues. Germline assignment: CDR1 DFQATT and CDR2 SNEGSKA (reference sequence). Unmatched junction bases numbered 3, after V lost 3 bases and J lost 1 base. The CDR3, as DNA: TGCAGTGCTAGCGGGAGGGCCCGCACAGATACGCAGTATTTT. Protein product: CSASGRARTDTQYF.

A remark on this clonotype: Because it lacks the conserved phenylalanine or tryptophan at the end, this CDR3 is likely a read error. The chain joins TRBV20-1 to TRBJ2-5, with D unclear. The DNA end lines up better with TRBJ2-7; the J call may be wrong. Germline CDR1 is DFQATT and CDR2 is SNEGSKA (reference sequence). The CDR3 loop spans 13 amino acids. CDR3 in DNA: TGCAGTGCTAGAGGAACACTAATGAACGAGCAGTACTTG. It specifies CSARGTLMNEQYL.

This clonotype was observed a few times. The chain is built from TRBV20-1 and TRBJ2-1; D is perhaps TRBD2 (6 bases). CDR1 DFQATT and CDR2 SNEGSKA come from the germline V gene (reference sequence). The CDR3 is 13 amino acids. V lost 6 bases to trimming and J lost 7 bases, with 16 bases between them. In DNA form, the CDR3 reads TGCAGTGCGGGTAGGACTGGGAGGAATGAGCAGTTCTTC. Its protein product is CSAGRTGRNEQFF.

The J gene is TRBJ2-5, the V gene TRBV27; 7 nucleotides line up with TRBD1. The V segment lost 6 bases and the J segment 4 bases; nucleotides outside the gene matches: 14. The germline V gene has CDR1 MNHEY and CDR2 SMNVEV (reference sequence). The CDR3 is made up of 16 amino acids. The CDR3 loop reads CASSLTRQGSGETQYF. Here the CDR3 DNA reads TGTGCCAGCAGCCTCACAAGACAGGGAAGTGGAGAGACCCAGTACTTC.

The chain employs TRBV20-1 and TRBJ1-1; a weak D match, TRBD1 (5 bases). The CDR3 is made up of 10 amino acids. V was cut by 0 bases and J by 11 bases, with 7 bases left in between. Looked up from germline, CDR1 is DFQATT and CDR2 is SNEGSKA (reference sequence). For the CDR3, the DNA is TGCAGTGCTAGAGAGGGGGGGGCTTTCTTT. Its protein is CSAREGGAFF.

The chain employs TRBV4-2 and TRBJ2-1, with D possibly called TRBD1 or TRBD2 (5 bases each). V shed 4 bases and J shed 2 bases, with 15 bases lying between them. This CDR3 is built from 16 residues. In germline, CDR1 is LGHNA, CDR2 YNFKEQ. CDR3 loop: CASSPQGDLTYNEQFF. The CDR3 bases are TGTGCCAGCAGCCCACAAGGGGACCTCACCTACAATGAGCAGTTCTTC.

V is TRBV5-1 and J is TRBJ2-1, with D tentatively TRBD1 (6 bases). Trimming removed 3 bases at V and 9 bases at J, with 13 bases between. CDR1 is SGHRS and CDR2 is YFSETQ in the germline V gene. The CDR3 runs 13 residues. The CDR3 loop is CASSSRAGAEQFF. Written as DNA, the CDR3 is TGCGCCAGCAGCTCGAGGGCAGGGGCTGAGCAGTTCTTC.

This clonotype was picked up a small number of times. V gene TRBV4-3 combines with J gene TRBJ2-3, with 8 bases that match TRBD2. The J segment lost 4 bases and the V segment lost 0 bases, leaving 9 bases of the junction unmatched. The CDR3 runs to 17 residues. CDR1 is LGHNA and CDR2 is YSLEER in the germline V gene. Here the CDR3 DNA reads TGCGCCAGCAGCCAAGATTGGACTAGCCCATCGGCAGATACGCAGTATTTT. It translates to CASSQDWTSPSADTQYF.

J is TRBJ2-7 and V is TRBV5-1, with TRBD2 matching 10 bases. Losses at the gene ends were 4 bases for V and 3 bases for J; bases not matched to a gene: 4. CDR3 size: 14 residues. From germline, CDR1 is SGHRS and CDR2 YFSETQ. Written as DNA, the CDR3 is TGCGCCAGCAGCCAAATAGCGGGAGGCTACGAGCAGTACTTC. As protein: CASSQIAGGYEQYF.

The chain combines TRBV5-1 with TRBJ1-1; 9 bases are a match to TRBD1. CDR1 SGHRS and CDR2 YFSETQ come from the germline V gene. V lost 3 bases to trimming and J lost 5 bases; unmatched junction nucleotides: 8. The CDR3 spans 15 residues. The CDR3 coding sequence is TGCGCCAGCAGCTCGTTCACCGGGACAGGGACTGAAGCTTTCTTT. This gives the protein CASSSFTGTGTEAFF. The full variable domain, rest sourced from reference TRBV5-1 and TRBJ1-1, is KAGVTQTPRYLIKTRGQQVTLSCSPISGHRSVSWYQQTPGQGLQFLFEYFSETQRNKGNFPGRFSGRQFSNSRSEMNVSTLELGDSALYLCASSSFTGTGTEAFFGQGTRLTVV.

This chain connects TRBV18 to TRBJ2-2; D uncertain. The CDR3 consists of 16 residues. Trimming left V 0 bases short and J 1 base short, with 9 bases between. Germline V gives CDR1 KGHSH, CDR2 LQKENI. The CDR3, as DNA: TGTGCCAGCTCACCACCGGCCGGTAGGAACACCGGGGAGCTGTTTTTT. This translates into CASSPPAGRNTGELFF.

The genes are TRBV29-1 and TRBJ2-7; TRBD1 agrees at 7 bases. The V segment lost 5 bases and the J segment 0 bases; nucleotides outside the gene matches: 7. Germline CDR1 SQVTM, CDR2 ANQGSEA. This CDR3 is built from 14 residues. Here the CDR3 reads CSVYRDSNSYEQYF. CDR3 sequence (DNA): TGCAGCGTTTATCGGGACAGTAACTCCTACGAGCAGTACTTC.

Concerning this clonotype: An end of the junction differs from the germline gene, which may be a read error. This chain uses TRBV6-5 with TRBJ2-5, with TRBD2 as a possible D gene (5 bases). The DNA end favors TRBJ2-7, so the J call may be wrong. Germline values: CDR1 MNHEY, CDR2 SVGAGI. CDR3 length: 12 amino acids. CDR3 in amino acids: CAGSALGVEQYF. In DNA, the CDR3 is TGTGCCGGCAGCGCCTTGGGAGTCGAGCAGTACTTC.

The V and J genes are TRBV10-2 and TRBJ2-7; 11 bases are a match to TRBD2. The J call may not be correct, given that the DNA end is closer to TRBJ2-5. The CDR3 contains 18 residues. CDR1 WSHSY and CDR2 SAAADI come from the germline V gene. CDR3 bases: TGCGCCAGCAGTGAGTGGCTAGCGGGGGGCCATCGCCAAGAGACCCAGTACTTC. This gives the protein CASSEWLAGGHRQETQYF.

This rearrangement joins TRBV5-1 to TRBJ1-5; tentatively, D is TRBD1 (5 bases). Germline-derived CDR1 and CDR2 are SGHRS and YFSETQ. CDR3 length equals 17 residues. Trimming cost V 0 bases and J 6 bases, with 19 bases left between them. The DNA of the CDR3 is TGCGCCAGCAGCTTGGAAGGAGAGGGCGTCGGGGGTCAGCCCCAGCATTTT. Amino acids: CASSLEGEGVGGQPQHF. The full variable domain, completed using reference TRBV5-1 and TRBJ1-5, is KAGVTQTPRYLIKTRGQQVTLSCSPISGHRSVSWYQQTPGQGLQFLFEYFSETQRNKGNFPGRFSGRQFSNSRSEMNVSTLELGDSALYLCASSLEGEGVGGQPQHFGDGTRLSIL.

This sequence joins TRBV20-1 and TRBJ2-4; D possibly corresponds to TRBD1 (7 bases). The J call may not be correct, given that the DNA end is closer to TRBJ2-5. CDR3 size: 20 residues. Germline lookup yields CDR1 DFQATT and CDR2 SNEGSKA (reference sequence). The CDR3 sequence: CSARDRLGLQQGKHQETQYF. The CDR3 region has the DNA TGCAGTGCTAGAGATAGATTGGGACTTCAACAGGGGAAGCACCAAGAGACCCAGTACTTC.

This rearrangement joins TRBV5-6 to TRBJ2-7; 8 positions match TRBD1. CDR3 size: 13 residues. In germline, CDR1 is SGHDT, CDR2 YYEEEE. With 3 bases clipped from V and 5 bases from J, the junction kept 4 bases outside the gene matches. The CDR3 DNA reads as TGTGCCAGCAGCTCAGGGGGCCAGGACGAGCAGTACTTC. It codes for CASSSGGQDEQYF. Using reference TRBV5-6 and TRBJ2-7 for the parts outside the CDR3, the full variable domain is DAGVTQSPTHLIKTRGQQVTLRCSPKSGHDTVSWYQQALGQGPQFIFQYYEEEERQRGNFPDRFSGHQFPNYSSELNVNALLLGDSALYLCASSSGGQDEQYFGPGTRLTVT.

The rearrangement joins TRBV12-3 or TRBV12-4 to TRBJ2-3, with 9 bases fitting TRBD2. With V trimmed by 6 bases and J by 5 bases, 3 bases remained unmatched. The CDR3 has 13 amino acids. CDR3 amino acids: CASRYSGGDTQYF. CDR3 DNA sequence: TGTGCCAGCAGGTATAGCGGGGGAGATACGCAGTATTTT.

The sample holds a few counts of this clonotype. This chain links TRBV5-1 with TRBJ2-5; D not certain. Trimming took 5 bases from V and 2 from J, leaving 4 bases between them. Germline V CDR1 and CDR2: SGHRS, YFSETQ. The CDR3 runs 11 residues. This CDR3 reads CASREQETQYF. The CDR3 DNA reads TGCGCCAGCAGGGAACAAGAGACCCAGTACTTC. Complete variable domain (other parts from reference TRBV5-1 and TRBJ2-5): KAGVTQTPRYLIKTRGQQVTLSCSPISGHRSVSWYQQTPGQGLQFLFEYFSETQRNKGNFPGRFSGRQFSNSRSEMNVSTLELGDSALYLCASREQETQYFGPGTRLLVL.

This clonotype has only a few counts. V gene TRBV7-9 combines with J gene TRBJ2-1; the D gene is possibly TRBD1 (6 bases). This CDR3 region has 16 residues. V lost 5 bases to trimming and J lost 1 base, with 15 bases between them. Germline V gene data show CDR1 as SEHNR and CDR2 as FQNEAQ (reference sequence). CDR3 sequence reads: CASSIQGVGSYNEQFF. CDR3 nucleotides: TGTGCCAGCAGCATACAGGGTGTAGGGTCCTACAATGAGCAGTTCTTC.

The CDR3 coding sequence is TGCAGTGCTAGTGCCGAGACAGGGGGCGTCCCTCTGCATTTT. It encodes CSASAETGGVPLHF. The chain carries TRBV20-1 and TRBJ1-5; TRBD1 aligns across 10 bases. CDR3 length: 14 amino acids. Germline CDR1 and CDR2: DFQATT and SNEGSKA (reference sequence). V was pared by 3 bases and J by 15 bases, with 14 bases of the junction left unmatched.

This chain connects TRBV7-3 to TRBJ2-1; D is ambiguous. Deletions cut 5 bases from V and 4 bases from J, with 15 bases between. CDR3 length: 15 residues. Germline-derived CDR1 and CDR2 are SGHTA and FQGTGA. In DNA form, the CDR3 reads TGTGCCAGCAGCCCCAACAGAGGTCCGTACAATGAGCAGTTCTTC. Translated: CASSPNRGPYNEQFF. The full variable domain, with the rest looked up from reference TRBV7-3 and TRBJ2-1, is GAGVSQTPSNKVTEKGKYVELRCDPISGHTALYWYRQSLGQGPEFLIYFQGTGAADDSGLPNDRFFAVRPEGSVSTLKIQRTERGDSAVYLCASSPNRGPYNEQFFGPGTRLTVL.